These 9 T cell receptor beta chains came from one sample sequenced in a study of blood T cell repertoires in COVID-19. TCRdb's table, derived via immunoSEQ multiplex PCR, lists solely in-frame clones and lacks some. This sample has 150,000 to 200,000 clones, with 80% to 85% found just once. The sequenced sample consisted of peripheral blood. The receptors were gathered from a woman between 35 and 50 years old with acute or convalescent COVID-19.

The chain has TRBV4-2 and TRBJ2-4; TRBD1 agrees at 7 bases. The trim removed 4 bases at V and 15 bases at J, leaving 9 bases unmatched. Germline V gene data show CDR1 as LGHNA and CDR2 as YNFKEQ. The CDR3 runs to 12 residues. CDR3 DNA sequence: TGTGCCAGCAGCCTTACAGGGGTTATAAGGTACTTC. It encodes CASSLTGVIRYF.

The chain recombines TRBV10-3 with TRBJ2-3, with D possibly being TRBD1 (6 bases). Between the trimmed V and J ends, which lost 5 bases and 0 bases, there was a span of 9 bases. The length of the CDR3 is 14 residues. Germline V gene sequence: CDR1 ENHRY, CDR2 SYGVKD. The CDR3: CAISPQGSTDTQYF. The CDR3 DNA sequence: TGTGCCATCAGTCCACAGGGAAGCACAGATACGCAGTATTTT.

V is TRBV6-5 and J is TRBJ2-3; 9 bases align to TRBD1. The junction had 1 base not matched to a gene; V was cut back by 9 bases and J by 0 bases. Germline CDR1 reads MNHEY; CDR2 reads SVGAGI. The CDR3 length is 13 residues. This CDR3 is CASGTGSTDTQYF. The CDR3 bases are TGTGCCAGTGGGACAGGGAGCACAGATACGCAGTATTTT.

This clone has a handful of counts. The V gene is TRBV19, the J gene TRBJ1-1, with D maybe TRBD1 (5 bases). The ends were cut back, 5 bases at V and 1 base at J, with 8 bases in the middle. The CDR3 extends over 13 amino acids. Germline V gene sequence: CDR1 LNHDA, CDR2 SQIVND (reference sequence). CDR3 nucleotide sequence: TGTGCCAGTAGTTCTCAGGGGAACACTGAAGCTTTCTTT. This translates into CASSSQGNTEAFF.

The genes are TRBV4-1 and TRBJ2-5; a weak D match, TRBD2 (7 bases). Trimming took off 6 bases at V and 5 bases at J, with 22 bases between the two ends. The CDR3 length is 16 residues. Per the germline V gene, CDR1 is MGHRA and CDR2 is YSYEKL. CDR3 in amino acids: CASSPYRGGAGETQYF. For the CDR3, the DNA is TGCGCCAGCAGTCCCTACCGAGGGGGGGCTGGGGAGACCCAGTACTTC.

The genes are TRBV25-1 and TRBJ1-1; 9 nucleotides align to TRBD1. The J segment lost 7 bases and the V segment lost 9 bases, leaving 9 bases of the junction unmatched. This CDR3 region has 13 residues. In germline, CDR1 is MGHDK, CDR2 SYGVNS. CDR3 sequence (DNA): TGTGCCAGTACGGACGGGGACAGGGTTGAAGCTTTCTTT. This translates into CASTDGDRVEAFF.

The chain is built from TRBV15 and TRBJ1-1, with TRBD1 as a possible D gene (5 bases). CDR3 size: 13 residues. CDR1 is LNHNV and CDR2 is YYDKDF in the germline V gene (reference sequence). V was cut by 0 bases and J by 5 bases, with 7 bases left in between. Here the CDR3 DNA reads TGTGCCACCAGCAGAGACCCAGGGACTGAAGCTTTCTTT. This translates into CATSRDPGTEAFF.

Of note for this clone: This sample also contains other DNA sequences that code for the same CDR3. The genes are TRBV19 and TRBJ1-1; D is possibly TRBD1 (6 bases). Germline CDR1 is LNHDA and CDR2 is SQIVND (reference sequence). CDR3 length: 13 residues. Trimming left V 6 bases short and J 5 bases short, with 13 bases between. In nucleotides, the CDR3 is TGTGCCAGTAGCTCAACAGGGAATACTGAAGCTTTCTTT. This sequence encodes CASSSTGNTEAFF.

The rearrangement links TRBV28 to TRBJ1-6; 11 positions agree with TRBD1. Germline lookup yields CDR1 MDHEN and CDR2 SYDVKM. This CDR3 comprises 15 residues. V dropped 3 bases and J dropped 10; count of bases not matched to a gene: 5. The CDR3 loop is CASSLRDRGVSPLHF. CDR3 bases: TGTGCCAGCAGTTTGCGGGACAGGGGGGTCTCACCCCTCCACTTT.